Described below is a single T cell receptor (beta chain) sequence and its context. Its cognate antigen is unknown. The sample originates from a study of shared clonotypes between healthy human individuals. The CDR3 is 17 residues long. The J segment lost 0 bases and the V segment lost 1 base, leaving 5 bases of the junction unmatched. Germline CDR1 MDHEN, CDR2 SYDVKM. TCRdb's table, derived via immunoSEQ multiplex PCR, lists solely in-frame clones and lacks some. This sample yields about 680,000 clones, of which less than 80% are seen a single time; under 2% belongs to the top ten. General study points: Estimated richness values were generally larger in naive subsets than in memory subsets.

This rearrangement joins TRBV28 to TRBJ2-4; TRBD2 agrees at 8 bases. The clonotype comes from a woman in her thirties in good health. What was sequenced was memory CD4+ T cells sorted from blood. Noted subset: CD45RA-negative fraction. In DNA, the CDR3 is TGTGCCAGCAGTTTATACTATCTAGCGGGAGCCAAAAACATTCAGTACTTC. Translating gives CASSLYYLAGAKNIQYF.